The rows below give T cell receptor beta chains drawn from one sample of a study of blood T cells in healthy people across ages. TCRdb recomputed calls from the 5' RACE reads with MiXCR, one row per CDR3 protein. The data show about 800,000 distinct CDR3 sequences, nearly 60% seen once. The sequencing input was blood. The receptors stem from a man aged 25 to 45 in good health. Each CDR3 is given with its conserved first and last residue. A D gene is named only where the DNA matches it firmly. Clone size is not always given. Where it is, it says once, few, many or a class for expanded clones.

V gene,J gene,clone size,D gene,CDR3 DNA,CDR3 protein
TRBV6-6,TRBJ1-5,NA,NA,TGTGCCAGCAGTTACGAGGGGCCCCAGCATTTT,CASSYEGPQHF
TRBV5-5,TRBJ1-1,NA,NA,TGTGCCAGCAGCTTGTTAGGTTGGGGGCTAGGATTGAACACTGAAGCTTTCTTT,CASSLLGWGLGLNTEAFF
TRBV5-1,TRBJ2-3,NA,NA,TGCGCCAGCGAACCCTTATACTTCCGGGACTCCAGTAGGCAGTATTTT,CASEPLYFRDSSRQYF
TRBV5-1,TRBJ2-7,once,NA,TGCGCCAGCAGTAGGGACCCCGGCGCCTACGAGCAGTACTTC,CASSRDPGAYEQYF
TRBV7-2,TRBJ2-1,few,TRBD2,TGTGCCAGCAGCCGCCCGGGACTAGCGGGGGGAGCCACCTACAATGAGCAGTTCTTC,CASSRPGLAGGATYNEQFF
TRBV20-1,TRBJ2-1,NA,TRBD2,TGCAGTGCCCTTAACCCGGGGGGTTCCTACAATGAGCAGTTCTTC,CSALNPGGSYNEQFF
TRBV29-1,TRBJ2-1,NA,NA,TGCAGCCTCACACGGTCCGAATATTCCTACAATGAGCAGTTCTTC,CSLTRSEYSYNEQFF
TRBV5-4,TRBJ1-1,NA,TRBD1,TGTGCCAGCAGCCTAAGGACAGGGGTGACGAACACTGAAGCTTTCTTT,CASSLRTGVTNTEAFF
TRBV6-6,TRBJ2-5,NA,NA,TGTGCCAGCAGTTACCCCTTGGCAGGGGCCAACCAAGAGACCCAGTACTTC,CASSYPLAGANQETQYF
TRBV9,TRBJ2-7,NA,NA,TGTGCCAGCAGCGTAGATCTGGGGTTCTACGAGCAGTACTTC,CASSVDLGFYEQYF
TRBV7-2,TRBJ2-3,NA,TRBD2,TGTGCCAGCAGCCGAAGTTTAGCGGGAGGGCCAGATACGCAGTATTTT,CASSRSLAGGPDTQYF
TRBV12-3/TRBV12-4,TRBJ2-1,NA,TRBD1,TGTGCCAGCAGCCCTCGGACAGGGACCAATGAGCAGTTCTTC,CASSPRTGTNEQFF
TRBV5-1,TRBJ2-2,NA,NA,TGCGCCAGCAGCCGGACGTCCGGCGGTAGCGGGGAGCTGTTTTTT,CASSRTSGGSGELFF
TRBV10-3,TRBJ1-5,NA,NA,TGTGCCAGCTCCCCCGGGACTGGTCAGCCCCAGCATTTT,CASSPGTGQPQHF
TRBV6-6,TRBJ1-3,NA,NA,TGTGCCAGCTTTTCGACAGGTCCCAGCTCTGGAAACACCATATATTTT,CASFSTGPSSGNTIYF
TRBV6-6,TRBJ2-5,NA,NA,TGTGCCAGCAACGTGTTAGGAGAGACCCAGTACTTC,CASNVLGETQYF
TRBV15,TRBJ2-4,NA,NA,TGTGCCACCAGCAGAGATTTGGGGGACACCAAAAACATTCAGTACTTC,CATSRDLGDTKNIQYF
TRBV4-3,TRBJ2-1,NA,TRBD2,TGCGCCAGCGACGCGGGGGGCGGCGGGGATGAGCAGTTCTTC,CASDAGGGGDEQFF
TRBV6-2/TRBV6-3,TRBJ1-2,few,NA,TGTGCCAGCAGGATGACGGGGAACTCCTATGGCTACACCTTC,CASRMTGNSYGYTF
TRBV7-8,TRBJ2-5,once,NA,TGTGCCAGCAGCTTAGTGCGGCCTGGCAGTCTCCACGAACAGTACTTC,CASSLVRPGSLHEQYF
TRBV20-1,TRBJ2-1,NA,NA,TGCAGTGCTAGGGGGAGTACAGTCTACAATGAGCAGTTCTTC,CSARGSTVYNEQFF
TRBV20-1,TRBJ2-3,few,TRBD2,TGCAGTGCTTGGACTAGCGGGATGAATACGCAGTATTTT,CSAWTSGMNTQYF
TRBV29-1,TRBJ2-7,few,NA,TGCAGCGTCCAGTTACTGACCGACAGACTCTCCTACGAGCAGTACTTC,CSVQLLTDRLSYEQYF
TRBV7-2,TRBJ1-5,NA,NA,TGTGCCAGCAGCTCGGGATTTAGCAATCAGCCCCAGCATTTT,CASSSGFSNQPQHF
TRBV7-9,TRBJ2-7,NA,NA,TGTGCCAGCAGCCACGCATCGGCTGGATTCCACGAGCAGTACTTC,CASSHASAGFHEQYF
TRBV7-2,TRBJ2-5,NA,TRBD2,TGTGCCAGCACCTCGGGACGAGCGGGAGAAGAGACCCAGTACTTC,CASTSGRAGEETQYF
TRBV7-2,TRBJ2-7,NA,TRBD1,TGTGCCAGCAGCACCCGGGACAGGCTCCTTTGGGAGCAGTACTTC,CASSTRDRLLWEQYF
TRBV27,TRBJ2-1,few,TRBD2,TGTGCCAGCAGTTTTAGCGGGAGTATGCCTGAGCAGTTCTTC,CASSFSGSMPEQFF
TRBV18,TRBJ2-7,few,NA,TGTGCCAGCTCACCAGGGGCCGACGAGCAGTACTTC,CASSPGADEQYF
TRBV7-2,TRBJ2-7,NA,TRBD2,TGTGCCGGCAGCCCTAGCGGGGTCTCCTACGAGCAGTACTTC,CAGSPSGVSYEQYF
TRBV7-9,TRBJ2-7,NA,TRBD1,TGTGCCAGCAGCCTGACAGGGTCCGAGCAGTACTTC,CASSLTGSEQYF
TRBV4-3,TRBJ2-7,NA,NA,TGCGCCAGCAGCCAAGAGTATGAGGTTTCCTACGAGCAGTACTTC,CASSQEYEVSYEQYF
TRBV20-1,TRBJ2-7,NA,TRBD2,TGCAGTGCTAGAGATCCGGCGGGAGGGCAGATCCAGTACTTC,CSARDPAGGQIQYF
TRBV12-3/TRBV12-4,TRBJ2-1,NA,TRBD2,TGTGCCAGCAGTCCCGGGACTAGCGGGAATTACGGTGAGCAGTTCTTC,CASSPGTSGNYGEQFF
TRBV10-1,TRBJ2-1,NA,TRBD2,TGCGCCAGCAGTGAGTCAAGTAGCGGGGCATACAATGAGCAGTTCTTC,CASSESSSGAYNEQFF